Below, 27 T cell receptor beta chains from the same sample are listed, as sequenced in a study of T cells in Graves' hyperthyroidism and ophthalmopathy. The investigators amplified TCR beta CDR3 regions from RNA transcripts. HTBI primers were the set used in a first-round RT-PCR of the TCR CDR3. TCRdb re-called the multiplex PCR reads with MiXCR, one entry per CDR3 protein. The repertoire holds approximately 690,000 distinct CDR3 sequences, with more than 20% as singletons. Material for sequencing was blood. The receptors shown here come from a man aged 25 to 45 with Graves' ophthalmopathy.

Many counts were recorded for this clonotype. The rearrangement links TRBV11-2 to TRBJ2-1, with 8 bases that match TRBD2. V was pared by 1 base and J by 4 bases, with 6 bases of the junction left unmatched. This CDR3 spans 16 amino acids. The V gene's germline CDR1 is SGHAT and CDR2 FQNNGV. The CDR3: CASSLGGSGIYNEQFF. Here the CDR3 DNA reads TGTGCCAGCAGCTTAGGGGGTAGCGGGATTTACAATGAGCAGTTCTTC.

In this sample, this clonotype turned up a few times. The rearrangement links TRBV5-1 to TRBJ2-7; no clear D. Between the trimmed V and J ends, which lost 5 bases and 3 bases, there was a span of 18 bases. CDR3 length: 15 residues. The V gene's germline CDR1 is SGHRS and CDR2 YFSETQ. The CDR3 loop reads CASRAEANLLYEQYF. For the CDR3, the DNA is TGCGCCAGCAGAGCCGAGGCTAACCTTCTCTACGAGCAGTACTTC.

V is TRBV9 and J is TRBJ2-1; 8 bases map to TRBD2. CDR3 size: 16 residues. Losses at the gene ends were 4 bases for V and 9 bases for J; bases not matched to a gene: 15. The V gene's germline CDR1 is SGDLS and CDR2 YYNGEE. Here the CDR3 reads CASSPPGAGEFGEQFF. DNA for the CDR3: TGTGCCAGCAGCCCTCCGGGAGCGGGAGAGTTCGGTGAGCAGTTCTTC.

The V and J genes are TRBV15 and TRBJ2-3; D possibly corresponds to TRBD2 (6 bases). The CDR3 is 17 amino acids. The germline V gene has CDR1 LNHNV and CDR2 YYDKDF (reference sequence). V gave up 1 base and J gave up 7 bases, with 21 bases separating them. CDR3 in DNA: TGTGCCACCAGCAGAGGGGGCCTCGGGGGAGAAAGGCATACGCAGTATTTT. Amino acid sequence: CATSRGGLGGERHTQYF.

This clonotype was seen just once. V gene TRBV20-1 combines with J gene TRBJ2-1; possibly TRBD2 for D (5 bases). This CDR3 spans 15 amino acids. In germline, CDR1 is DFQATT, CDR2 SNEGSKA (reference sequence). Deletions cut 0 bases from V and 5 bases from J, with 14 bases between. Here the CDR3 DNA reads TGCAGTGCTAGAGAGGGAGCGAACGCCCACAATGAGCAGTTCTTC. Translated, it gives CSAREGANAHNEQFF.

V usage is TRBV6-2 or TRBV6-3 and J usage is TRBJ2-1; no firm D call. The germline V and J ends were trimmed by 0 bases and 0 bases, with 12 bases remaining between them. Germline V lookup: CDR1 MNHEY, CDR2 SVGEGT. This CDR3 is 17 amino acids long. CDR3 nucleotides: TGTGCCAGCAGTTACTCGAATTCTCCTAGCTCCTACAATGAGCAGTTCTTC. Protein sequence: CASSYSNSPSSYNEQFF.

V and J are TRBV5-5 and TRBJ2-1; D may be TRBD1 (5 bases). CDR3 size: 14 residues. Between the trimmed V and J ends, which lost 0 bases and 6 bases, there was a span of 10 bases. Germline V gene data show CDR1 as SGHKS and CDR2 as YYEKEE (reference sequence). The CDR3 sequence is CASSLDGARNEQFF. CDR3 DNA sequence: TGTGCCAGCAGCTTGGATGGGGCCCGCAATGAGCAGTTCTTC.

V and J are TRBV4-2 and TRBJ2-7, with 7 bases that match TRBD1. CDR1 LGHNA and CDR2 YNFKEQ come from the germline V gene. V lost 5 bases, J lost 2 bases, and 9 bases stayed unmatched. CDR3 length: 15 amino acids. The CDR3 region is CASSVGTASTYEQYF. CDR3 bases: TGTGCCAGCAGCGTAGGGACAGCGTCTACCTACGAGCAGTACTTC.

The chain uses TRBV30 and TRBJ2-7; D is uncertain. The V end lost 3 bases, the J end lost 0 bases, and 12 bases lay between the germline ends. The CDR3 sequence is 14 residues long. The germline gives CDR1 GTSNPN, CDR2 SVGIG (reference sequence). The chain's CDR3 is CAWSPGYSSYEQYF. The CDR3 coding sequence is TGTGCCTGGAGCCCCGGGTACAGCTCCTACGAGCAGTACTTC.

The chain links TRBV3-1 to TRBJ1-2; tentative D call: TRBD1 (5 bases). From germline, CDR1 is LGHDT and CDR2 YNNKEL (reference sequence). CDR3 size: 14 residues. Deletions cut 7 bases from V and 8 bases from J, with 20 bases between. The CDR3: CASTPLERGRGYTF. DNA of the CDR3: TGTGCCAGCACCCCCTTAGAGAGGGGCAGGGGCTACACCTTC.

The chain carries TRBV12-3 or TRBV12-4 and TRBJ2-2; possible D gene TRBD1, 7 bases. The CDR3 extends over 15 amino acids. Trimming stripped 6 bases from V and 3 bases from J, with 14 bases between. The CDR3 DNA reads TGTGCCAGCAGAAGGCGGGACAGTCACACCGGGGAGCTGTTTTTT. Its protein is CASRRRDSHTGELFF.

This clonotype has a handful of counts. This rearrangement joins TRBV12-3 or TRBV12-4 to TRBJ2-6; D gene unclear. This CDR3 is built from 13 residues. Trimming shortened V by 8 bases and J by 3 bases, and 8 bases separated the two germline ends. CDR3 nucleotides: TGTGCCAGCCTAACCCTTGGGGCCAACGTCCTGACTTTC. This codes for CASLTLGANVLTF.

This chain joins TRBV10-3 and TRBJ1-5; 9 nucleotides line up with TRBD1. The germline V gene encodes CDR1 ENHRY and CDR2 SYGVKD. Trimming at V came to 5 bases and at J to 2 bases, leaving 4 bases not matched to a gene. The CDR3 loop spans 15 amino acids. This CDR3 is CAISNRDRGNQPQHF. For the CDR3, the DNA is TGTGCCATCAGTAACCGGGACAGGGGCAATCAGCCCCAGCATTTT.

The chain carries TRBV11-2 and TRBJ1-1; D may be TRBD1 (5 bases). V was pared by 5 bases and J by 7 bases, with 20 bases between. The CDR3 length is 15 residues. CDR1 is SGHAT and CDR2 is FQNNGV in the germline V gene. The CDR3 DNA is TGTGCCAGCAGCCTCCCCGGGGGGGAAAGGAGTGAAGCTTTCTTT. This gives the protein CASSLPGGERSEAFF.

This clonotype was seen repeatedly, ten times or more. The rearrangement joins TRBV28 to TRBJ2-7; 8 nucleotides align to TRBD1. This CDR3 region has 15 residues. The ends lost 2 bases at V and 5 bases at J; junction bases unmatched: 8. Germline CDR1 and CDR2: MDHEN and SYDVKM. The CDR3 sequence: CASSLGRTGSHEQYF. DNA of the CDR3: TGTGCCAGCAGTTTAGGGAGGACAGGGAGCCACGAGCAGTACTTC.

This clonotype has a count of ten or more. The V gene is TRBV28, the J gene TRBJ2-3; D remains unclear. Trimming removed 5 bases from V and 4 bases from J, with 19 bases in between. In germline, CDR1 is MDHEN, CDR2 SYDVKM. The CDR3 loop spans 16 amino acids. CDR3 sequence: CASSPLVDPLADTQYF. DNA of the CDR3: TGTGCCAGCAGTCCCCTAGTGGACCCCTTAGCAGATACGCAGTATTTT.

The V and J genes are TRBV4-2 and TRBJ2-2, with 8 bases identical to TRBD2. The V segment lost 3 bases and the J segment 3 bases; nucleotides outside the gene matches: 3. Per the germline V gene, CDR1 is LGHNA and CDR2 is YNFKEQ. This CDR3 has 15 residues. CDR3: CASSHEAGDTGELFF. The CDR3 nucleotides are TGTGCCAGCAGCCATGAAGCGGGGGACACCGGGGAGCTGTTTTTT.

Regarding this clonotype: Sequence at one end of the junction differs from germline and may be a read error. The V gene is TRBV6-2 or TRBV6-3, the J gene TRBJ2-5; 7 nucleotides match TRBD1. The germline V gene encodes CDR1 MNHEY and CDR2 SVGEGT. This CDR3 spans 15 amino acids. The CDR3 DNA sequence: TGTGCCACCAGTGACCTGTCGGGACAGCAAGAGACCCAGTACTTC. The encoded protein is CATSDLSGQQETQYF.

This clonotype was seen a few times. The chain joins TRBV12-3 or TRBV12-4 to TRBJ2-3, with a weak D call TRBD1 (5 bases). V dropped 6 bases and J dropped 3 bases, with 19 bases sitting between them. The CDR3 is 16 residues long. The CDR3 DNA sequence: TGTGCCAGCAGCCCCCCGAGTAGGGGTCTTACAGATACGCAGTATTTT. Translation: CASSPPSRGLTDTQYF.

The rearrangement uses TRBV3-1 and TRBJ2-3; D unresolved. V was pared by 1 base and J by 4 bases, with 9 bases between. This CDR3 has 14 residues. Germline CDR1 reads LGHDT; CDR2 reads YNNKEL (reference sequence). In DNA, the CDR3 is TGTGCCAGCAGCCAAGGGGTACCGGCAGATACGCAGTATTTT. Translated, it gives CASSQGVPADTQYF.

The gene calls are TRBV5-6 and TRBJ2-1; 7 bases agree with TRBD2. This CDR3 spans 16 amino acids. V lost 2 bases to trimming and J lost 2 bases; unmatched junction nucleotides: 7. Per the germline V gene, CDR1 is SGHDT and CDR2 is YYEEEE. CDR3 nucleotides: TGTGCCAGCAGCTTAACAAGTGGACTAGCCTACAATGAGCAGTTCTTC. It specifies CASSLTSGLAYNEQFF.

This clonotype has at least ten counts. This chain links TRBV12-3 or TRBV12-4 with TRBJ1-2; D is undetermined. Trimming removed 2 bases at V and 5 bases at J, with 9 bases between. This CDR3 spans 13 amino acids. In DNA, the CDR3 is TGTGCCAGCAGTTTATTCGAAGGTTATGGCTACACCTTC. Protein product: CASSLFEGYGYTF.

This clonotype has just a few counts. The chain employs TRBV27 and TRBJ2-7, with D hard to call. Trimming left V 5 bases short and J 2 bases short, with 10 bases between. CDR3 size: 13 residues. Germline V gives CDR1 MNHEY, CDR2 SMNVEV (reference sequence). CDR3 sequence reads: CASSVGGTYEQYF. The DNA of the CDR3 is TGTGCCAGCAGTGTGGGCGGAACCTACGAGCAGTACTTC.

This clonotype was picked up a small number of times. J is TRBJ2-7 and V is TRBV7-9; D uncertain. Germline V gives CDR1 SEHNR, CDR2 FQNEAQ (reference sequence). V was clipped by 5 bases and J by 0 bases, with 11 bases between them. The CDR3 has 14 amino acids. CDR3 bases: TGTGCCAGCAGCCCGAGTCAAGACTCCTACGAGCAGTACTTC. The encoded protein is CASSPSQDSYEQYF.

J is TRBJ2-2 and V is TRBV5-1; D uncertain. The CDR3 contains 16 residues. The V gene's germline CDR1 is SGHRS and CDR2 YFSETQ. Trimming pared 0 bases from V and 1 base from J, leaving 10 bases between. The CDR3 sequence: CASSLGVDRNTGELFF. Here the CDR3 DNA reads TGCGCCAGCAGCTTGGGCGTCGACCGGAACACCGGGGAGCTGTTTTTT.

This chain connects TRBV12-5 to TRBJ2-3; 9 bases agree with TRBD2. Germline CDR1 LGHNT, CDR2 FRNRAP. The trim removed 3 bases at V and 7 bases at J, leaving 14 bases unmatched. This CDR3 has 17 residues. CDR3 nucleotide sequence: TGTGCTAGTGGTTTCGACCGCGGGCTAGCGGGAAGGAATACGCAGTATTTT. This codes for CASGFDRGLAGRNTQYF.

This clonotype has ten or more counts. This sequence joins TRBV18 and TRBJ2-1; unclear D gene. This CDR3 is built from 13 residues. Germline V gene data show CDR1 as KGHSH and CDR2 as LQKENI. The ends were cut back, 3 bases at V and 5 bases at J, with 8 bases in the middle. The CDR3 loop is CASSPGRNNEQFF. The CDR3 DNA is TGTGCCAGCTCACCTGGACGAAACAATGAGCAGTTCTTC.